Listed below are T cell receptor beta chains from one sample, sequenced in a study of cytomegalovirus exposure and HLA in healthy donors. Profiling relied on immunoSEQ multiplex PCR, and the TCRdb table lists in-frame clones only, not all of them. In the table there are 100,000 to 150,000 clones, over 75% of which are singletons. The sample was PBMCs. Receptor source: a woman younger than 35 in good health and CMV-seronegative. The CDR3 runs from the conserved cysteine through the conserved F or W. A D gene is named only where the DNA matches it firmly. Not all rows give a size; the values are once, few, many and, for expanded clones, a class.

TRBJ2-7,NA,TRBV27,NA,TGTGCCAGCAGCCCCAACGGCGGAACCTACGAGCAGTACTTC,CASSPNGGTYEQYF
TRBJ2-1,NA,TRBV18,TRBD2,TGTGCCAGCTCACCAAATGCGGGGGGGCCTGGTGAGCAGTTCTTC,CASSPNAGGPGEQFF
TRBJ1-1,NA,TRBV4-1,NA,TGCGCCAGCAGCCAAACCGCCGAGTTAGCGGCTTTCTTT,CASSQTAELAAFF
TRBJ1-3,NA,TRBV5-1,NA,TGCGCCAGCAGCCCCCAGGGAGGGTCTGGAAACACCATATATTTT,CASSPQGGSGNTIYF
TRBJ1-4,once,TRBV2,NA,TGTGCCAGCAGTCGTCCAGACGGAGGAGTAAATGAAAAACTGTTTTTT,CASSRPDGGVNEKLFF
TRBJ1-2,once,TRBV6-5,TRBD1,TGTGCCAGCAGGCTGACAGGGAGCTATGGCTACACCTTC,CASRLTGSYGYTF
TRBJ1-4,NA,TRBV9,NA,TGTGCCAGCAGCGTGTCGGGACATAATAATGAAAAACTGTTTTTT,CASSVSGHNNEKLFF
TRBJ2-1,NA,TRBV5-6,TRBD2,TGTGCCAGCAGCTTAACTAGCGCGTACAATGAGCAGTTCTTC,CASSLTSAYNEQFF
TRBJ1-1,NA,TRBV7-2,NA,TGTGCCAGCAGCGACTCCACTGAAGCTTTCTTT,CASSDSTEAFF
TRBJ1-6,NA,TRBV7-6,NA,TGTGCCAGCAGCCCCGATTCGGGTAATTCACCCCTCCACTTT,CASSPDSGNSPLHF
TRBJ2-1,NA,TRBV4-3,TRBD2,TGCGCCAGCAGCCTACCCCTGACTAGCGGGGGTTACAATGAGCAGTTCTTC,CASSLPLTSGGYNEQFF
TRBJ2-7,NA,TRBV4-2,NA,TGTGCCAGCAGCCAAGAGTCAGGCACCTACGAGCAGTACTTC,CASSQESGTYEQYF
TRBJ1-5,few,TRBV11-2,NA,TGTGCCAGCAGCTCTCTTGCGGGCCAGCCCCAGCATTTT,CASSSLAGQPQHF
TRBJ2-1,NA,TRBV10-3,TRBD2,TGTGCCATCCAAACTAGCGGGGGCTACAATGAGCAGTTCTTC,CAIQTSGGYNEQFF
TRBJ2-2,NA,TRBV11-2,NA,TGTGCCAGCAGCGCCAGGGTAGCCGGGGAGCTGTTTTTT,CASSARVAGELFF
TRBJ2-7,NA,TRBV7-2,TRBD2,TGTGCCAGCAAAGCGGGAGTGAACGAGCAGTACTTC,CASKAGVNEQYF
TRBJ2-2,few,TRBV2,TRBD2,TGTGCCAGCAGTATAGCGGGGGGCCCGCGGGGCACCGGGGAGCTGTTTTTT,CASSIAGGPRGTGELFF
TRBJ2-7,NA,TRBV5-4,TRBD2,TGTGCCAGCAGCTCCACTAGCGGGTCTTCCTACGAGCAGTACTTC,CASSSTSGSSYEQYF
TRBJ1-1,NA,TRBV2,TRBD1,TGTGCCAGCAACAGGGGGGACACTGAAGCTTTCTTT,CASNRGDTEAFF
TRBJ2-7,NA,TRBV7-9,TRBD1,TGTGCCAGCAGCCCCGCCTCGACAGGGGGTATCTACGAGCAGTACTTC,CASSPASTGGIYEQYF
TRBJ2-5,NA,TRBV6-5,NA,TGTGCCAGCAGTTACGCGGGGACAGCCCAAGAGACCCAGTACTTC,CASSYAGTAQETQYF
TRBJ1-2,NA,TRBV4-3,NA,TGCGCCAGCAGCCAAGATACAGGCCCTAACTATGGCTACACCTTC,CASSQDTGPNYGYTF
TRBJ2-6,NA,TRBV7-2,NA,TGTGCCACCCGGTCGACAATACCCTCTGGGGCCAACGTCCTGACTTTC,CATRSTIPSGANVLTF
TRBJ1-1,NA,TRBV7-2,NA,TGTGCCAGCAGCTTTTCAGGGAACACTGAAGCTTTCTTT,CASSFSGNTEAFF
TRBJ1-4,NA,TRBV4-2,NA,TGTGCCAGCAGCCAAGCGTCCGGGACTAATGAAAAACTGTTTTTT,CASSQASGTNEKLFF
TRBJ1-3,NA,TRBV2,NA,TGTGCCAGCAGTGAATGGAGGTCGGGAAACACCATATATTTT,CASSEWRSGNTIYF
TRBJ1-3,NA,TRBV5-1,NA,TGCGCCAGCAGCCCGGAGGGCAGGGTCACGTTTCGGTCTGGAAACACCATATATTTT,CASSPEGRVTFRSGNTIYF
TRBJ2-6,once,TRBV19,NA,TGTGCCAGTAGTGCCCGAGGGTCTGGGGCCAACGTCCTGACTTTC,CASSARGSGANVLTF
TRBJ1-4,NA,TRBV6-5,TRBD1,TGTGCCAGCGCCAGGGGGCTCTCAACTAATGAAAAACTGTTTTTT,CASARGLSTNEKLFF
TRBJ2-7,NA,TRBV7-2,TRBD2,TGTGCCAGCAGCGGCGGGGGGAACTCCTACGAGCAGTACTTC,CASSGGGNSYEQYF
TRBJ1-4,few,TRBV7-9,NA,TGTGCCAGCAGCTTAGAGTCCTACAATGAAAAACTGTTTTTT,CASSLESYNEKLFF
TRBJ1-2,NA,TRBV5-4,NA,TGTGCCAGCAGCTTGGTTACGGGAAGTGGCTACACCTTC,CASSLVTGSGYTF
TRBJ1-1,NA,TRBV4-1,TRBD1,TGCGCCAGCAGCCTCGGGACAGGGGAGAGGAACACTGAAGCTTTCTTT,CASSLGTGERNTEAFF
TRBJ1-5,NA,TRBV27,NA,TGTGCCAGCAGTTTTTCAGGTCGGGGGCAGCCCCAGCATTTT,CASSFSGRGQPQHF
TRBJ1-1,NA,TRBV9,NA,TGTGCCAGCAGCCCCCCCTCGAACACTGAAGCTTTCTTT,CASSPPSNTEAFF
TRBJ2-5,NA,TRBV10-3,NA,TGTGCCATCGGGGCCGCGGAGCAAGAGACCCAGTACTTC,CAIGAAEQETQYF
TRBJ2-5,NA,TRBV4-1,NA,TGCGCCAGCAGCCCTGTATACCAAGAGACCCAGTACTTC,CASSPVYQETQYF
TRBJ1-1,NA,TRBV7-9,NA,TGTGCCAGCAGCCCCCCTTCTGGGGGCTGGGCTTTCTTT,CASSPPSGGWAFF
TRBJ1-2,NA,TRBV6-1,NA,TGTGCCAGCAGTGGGAGGGGTGCTAACTATGGCTACACCTTC,CASSGRGANYGYTF
TRBJ2-7,NA,TRBV5-4,NA,TGTGCCAGCAGCCCTACCTTGAGCAACGAGCAGTACTTC,CASSPTLSNEQYF
TRBJ2-1,NA,TRBV11-2,TRBD2,TGTGCCAGCAGCTTAGAAGTCGGACTAGGCTACAATGAGCAGTTCTTC,CASSLEVGLGYNEQFF